These T cell receptor beta chains were read from a single sample in a study of T-cell memory formation after mild COVID-19. One entry per CDR3 protein results from TCRdb running MiXCR on the 5' RACE reads. The sample yields 110,000 or so distinct CDR3 sequences, about a fifth seen once. Source material: PBMCs or a T cell subset sorted from them (not recorded which). The receptors originated from a man aged 18-30 years who had mild COVID-19 (a few samples of this study predate the infection). Cell type and time point are not known. Each CDR3 is given with its conserved first and last residue. Each record gives: D gene, J gene, V gene, clone size, CDR3 DNA, CDR3 protein. The D gene is left open where the match is weak. Size is omitted from some rows. Given values are once, few, many or a class for expanded clones.

NA | TRBJ1-3 | TRBV18 | NA | TGTGCCAGCTCACCACCGGGGCGGAGCTCTGGAAACACCATATATTTT | CASSPPGRSSGNTIYF
TRBD1 | TRBJ2-7 | TRBV6-6 | many | TGTGCCAGCAGTCACGGGACAGCCTTGGAGCAGTACTTC | CASSHGTALEQYF
NA | TRBJ1-1 | TRBV20-1 | few | TGCAGTGCTAGAGATCGAGAGAGGGTGGCTTCTTTCTTT | CSARDRERVASFF
NA | TRBJ1-1 | TRBV5-1 | few | TGCGCCAGCAGCCGGGGACTCCTCGACACTGAAGCTTTCTTT | CASSRGLLDTEAFF
NA | TRBJ1-1 | TRBV7-9 | few | TGTGCCAGCAGCCCCCCGCTACAGATGAAGACTGAAGCTTTCTTT | CASSPPLQMKTEAFF
NA | TRBJ2-7 | TRBV4-3 | NA | TGCGCCAGCAGCCAGGATAACAGGGCCTACGAGCAGTACTTC | CASSQDNRAYEQYF
NA | TRBJ2-3 | TRBV24-1 | few | TGTGCCACCAGTGATCTGGGATCGGACACAGATACGCAGTATTTT | CATSDLGSDTDTQYF
NA | TRBJ1-2 | TRBV18 | NA | TGTGCCAGCTCATCATTAATCGGCTACACCTTC | CASSSLIGYTF
NA | TRBJ2-7 | TRBV11-3 | few | TGTGCCAGCAGGTCGCGGGTGTCTGGGGAGCAGTACTTC | CASRSRVSGEQYF
TRBD1 | TRBJ2-5 | TRBV27 | NA | TGTGCCAGCAGCACCCTTAGCATCGAGGGGACAGTACAAGAGACCCAGTACTTC | CASSTLSIEGTVQETQYF
NA | TRBJ1-2 | TRBV29-1 | NA | TGCAGCGTTAGGGCCCCTAACTATGGCTACACCTTC | CSVRAPNYGYTF
TRBD2 | TRBJ2-3 | TRBV5-1 | NA | TGCGCCAGCAGCTTGGGACTAGCGGGGGACACAGATACGCAGTATTTT | CASSLGLAGDTDTQYF